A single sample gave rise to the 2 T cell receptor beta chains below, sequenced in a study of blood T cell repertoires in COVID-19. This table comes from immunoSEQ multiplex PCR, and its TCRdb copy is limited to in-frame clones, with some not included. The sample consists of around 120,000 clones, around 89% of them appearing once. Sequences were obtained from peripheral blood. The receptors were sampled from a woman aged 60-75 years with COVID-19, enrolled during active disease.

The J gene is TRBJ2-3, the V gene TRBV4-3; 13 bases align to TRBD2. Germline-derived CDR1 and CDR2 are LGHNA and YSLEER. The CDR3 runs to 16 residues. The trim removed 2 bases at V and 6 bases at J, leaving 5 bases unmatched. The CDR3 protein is CASSQTTSGGRDTQYF. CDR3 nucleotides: TGCGCCAGCAGCCAAACGACTAGCGGGGGGCGGGATACGCAGTATTTT.

The CDR3: CASRQIFGGAGNSPLHF. The CDR3 bases are TGTGCCAGCAGACAAATTTTCGGGGGTGCGGGGAATTCACCCCTCCACTTT. This sequence joins TRBV4-2 and TRBJ1-6, with D possibly TRBD1 on 5 matching bases. The CDR3 contains 17 residues. Germline loops: CDR1 LGHNA, CDR2 YNFKEQ. V was clipped by 6 bases and J by 7 bases, with 22 bases between them.